Listed below are T cell receptor beta chains from one sample, sequenced in a study of cytomegalovirus exposure and HLA in healthy donors. This table comes from immunoSEQ multiplex PCR, and its TCRdb copy is limited to in-frame clones, with some not included. The sample holds approximately 190,000 clones. The material sequenced was PBMCs. These receptors all come from a man younger than 40 in good health and CMV-seronegative. Each CDR3 is given with its conserved first and last residue. Fields, in order: D gene, V gene, J gene, CDR3 protein, CDR3 DNA. The D gene is left open where the match is weak.

>TRBD2|TRBV10-1|TRBJ2-1
CASSFAGGTNEQFF
TGCGCCAGCAGTTTTGCGGGGGGGACGAATGAGCAGTTCTTC
>NA|TRBV25-1|TRBJ1-2
CASSESLTGNYGYTF
TGTGCCAGCAGTGAATCCCTCACAGGGAACTATGGCTACACCTTC
>TRBD2|TRBV7-9|TRBJ2-5
CASSPPIAGRGETQYF
TGTGCCAGCAGCCCACCAATAGCGGGAAGAGGGGAGACCCAGTACTTC
>TRBD2|TRBV6-1|TRBJ2-7
CASRGAGGRSYEQYF
TGTGCCAGCAGGGGCGCGGGCGGGAGGTCCTACGAGCAGTACTTC
>NA|TRBV7-9|TRBJ2-7
CASSLGQSPYEQYF
TGTGCCAGCAGCCTCGGACAGAGTCCCTACGAGCAGTACTTC
>NA|TRBV7-2|TRBJ2-5
CASSLSSAGTRGREQYF
TGTGCCAGCAGCTTAAGTTCCGCCGGGACCAGGGGGCGGGAGCAGTACTTC
>TRBD2|TRBV6-1|TRBJ2-7
CAAGALAGIYYEQYF
TGTGCCGCGGGGGCTCTAGCGGGAATCTACTACGAGCAGTACTTC
>TRBD2|TRBV27|TRBJ2-1
CASSFNPGGEQFF
TGTGCCAGCAGTTTCAACCCGGGGGGTGAGCAGTTCTTC
>NA|TRBV25-1|TRBJ2-6
CASSAPGVSGANVLTF
TGTGCCAGCAGTGCCCCGGGGGTTTCTGGGGCCAACGTCCTGACTTTC
>NA|TRBV5-4|TRBJ2-7
CASTQGSPTGRVGEQYF
TGTGCCAGCACCCAGGGGAGCCCCACGGGGAGGGTAGGTGAGCAGTACTTC
>NA|TRBV7-9|TRBJ1-2
CASSLVSNYGYTF
TGTGCCAGCAGCTTAGTCAGTAACTATGGCTACACCTTC
>NA|TRBV5-1|TRBJ2-7
CASSLRGGRSYEQYF
TGCGCCAGCAGCTTAAGGGGGGGCCGCTCCTACGAGCAGTACTTC
>TRBD1|TRBV6-1|TRBJ2-3
CASLRDRAVDTQYF
TGTGCCAGTCTCCGGGACAGGGCTGTGGATACGCAGTATTTT
>TRBD2|TRBV19|TRBJ2-7
CASSSALRLAESYEQYF
TGTGCCAGTTCAAGTGCCCTACGACTAGCGGAATCCTACGAGCAGTACTTC
>NA|TRBV9|TRBJ2-5
CASSVGHLQETQYF
TGTGCCAGCAGCGTGGGACACCTCCAAGAGACCCAGTACTTC
>TRBD1|TRBV9|TRBJ2-1
CASSVPGTGLNNEQFF
TGTGCCAGCAGCGTTCCCGGGACAGGGTTAAACAATGAGCAGTTCTTC
>NA|TRBV7-2|TRBJ1-4
CASSLGGVAANEKLFF
TGTGCCAGCAGCTTAGGCGGGGTCGCGGCTAATGAAAAACTGTTTTTT
>NA|TRBV28|TRBJ1-2
CASSSPRGYTF
TGTGCCAGCAGTTCCCCCAGGGGCTACACCTTC
>NA|TRBV9|TRBJ2-6
CASSAGLFASSGANVLTF
TGTGCCAGCAGCGCTGGACTTTTTGCAAGCTCTGGGGCCAACGTCCTGACTTTC
>TRBD1|TRBV6-6|TRBJ2-7
CASSYTGDEQYF
TGTGCCAGCAGTTATACAGGGGACGAGCAGTACTTC
>NA|TRBV7-2|TRBJ1-6
CASSPGSSYNSPLHF
TGTGCCAGCAGTCCCGGGAGCTCCTATAATTCACCCCTCCACTTT
>TRBD1|TRBV2|TRBJ2-1
CASSPDRGSYNEQFF
TGTGCCAGCAGTCCTGACAGGGGGTCCTACAATGAGCAGTTCTTC
>TRBD2|TRBV13|TRBJ2-3
CASSLGLAGRGDTQYF
TGTGCCAGCAGCTTAGGCCTAGCGGGAAGGGGAGATACGCAGTATTTT
>NA|TRBV4-3|TRBJ1-2
CASSQASQTVNYGYTF
TGCGCCAGCAGCCAAGCCTCCCAGACAGTTAACTATGGCTACACCTTC
>NA|TRBV7-2|TRBJ2-2
CASSLREPNTGELFF
TGTGCCAGCAGCCTTCGGGAGCCGAACACCGGGGAGCTGTTTTTT
>TRBD1|TRBV6-1|TRBJ1-5
CASRSRQGRNQPQHF
TGTGCCAGCAGATCTCGACAGGGTAGGAATCAGCCCCAGCATTTT
>NA|TRBV19|TRBJ2-5
CASSTDQETQYF
TGTGCCAGTAGTACGGACCAAGAGACCCAGTACTTC
>NA|TRBV11-1|TRBJ2-2
CASSPAETGFAGELFF
TGTGCCAGCAGCCCGGCGGAGACAGGATTTGCCGGGGAGCTGTTTTTT
>TRBD2|TRBV7-2|TRBJ2-3
CASSLEGLAGAKSTDTQYF
TGTGCCAGCAGCTTAGAAGGACTAGCGGGGGCCAAAAGCACAGATACGCAGTATTTT
>TRBD2|TRBV7-9|TRBJ2-7
CASSLSGSLYEQYF
TGTGCCAGCAGTCTTAGCGGGAGTCTCTACGAGCAGTACTTC
>NA|TRBV6-5|TRBJ2-7
CASSYSGQAYSYEQYF
TGTGCCAGCAGTTACTCGGGGCAGGCCTATTCCTACGAGCAGTACTTC
>TRBD1|TRBV18|TRBJ1-1
CASSPGTGMNTEAFF
TGTGCCAGCTCACCGGGGACAGGAATGAACACTGAAGCTTTCTTT
>TRBD1|TRBV28|TRBJ1-5
CASSPGQGSSQPQHF
TGTGCCAGCAGTCCTGGACAGGGAAGTAGTCAGCCCCAGCATTTT
>TRBD2|TRBV15|TRBJ2-1
CATSRTMGLAAYNEQFF
TGTGCCACCAGCAGAACAATGGGACTAGCGGCCTACAATGAGCAGTTCTTC
>TRBD2|TRBV14|TRBJ2-1
CASSQGTSSYNEQFF
TGTGCCAGCAGCCAAGGGACTAGCTCCTACAATGAGCAGTTCTTC
>NA|TRBV27|TRBJ1-5
CASSLMGRSNQPQHF
TGTGCCAGCAGTTTAATGGGGAGAAGCAATCAGCCCCAGCATTTT
>NA|TRBV5-1|TRBJ2-5
CASRPGQGQETQYF
TGCGCCAGCAGACCCGGGCAGGGCCAAGAGACCCAGTACTTC
>TRBD1|TRBV2|TRBJ2-7
CASPGTGGNEQYF
TGTGCCAGCCCCGGGACAGGGGGGAACGAGCAGTACTTC
>NA|TRBV11-2|TRBJ1-1
CASSLVGDTEAFF
TGTGCCAGCAGCTTAGTCGGGGACACTGAAGCTTTCTTT
>NA|TRBV5-1|TRBJ1-1
CASSTGRGVDPLKAFF
TGCGCCAGCAGCACGGGCCGGGGGGTAGACCCCCTAAAAGCTTTCTTT
>TRBD2|TRBV7-9|TRBJ2-2
CASNYRTRPAGELFF
TGTGCCAGCAATTACCGGACTAGACCGGCCGGGGAGCTGTTTTTT
>NA|TRBV5-1|TRBJ1-2
CASSRGKNYGYTF
TGCGCCAGCAGCCGGGGGAAAAACTATGGCTACACCTTC
>NA|TRBV7-8|TRBJ1-3
CASSDTPGRSSGNTIYF
TGTGCCAGCAGCGACACTCCCGGGAGAAGCTCTGGAAACACCATATATTTT
>NA|TRBV6-1|TRBJ2-4
CASSMERRGKNIQYF
TGTGCCAGCTCGATGGAAAGACGGGGCAAAAACATTCAGTACTTC
>NA|TRBV27|TRBJ2-2
CASSSPWGGRENTGELFF
TGTGCCAGCAGTTCCCCTTGGGGAGGACGGGAAAACACCGGGGAGCTGTTTTTT
>TRBD1|TRBV19|TRBJ1-1
CASIWTGVNTEAFF
TGTGCCAGTATTTGGACAGGAGTGAACACTGAAGCTTTCTTT
>TRBD1|TRBV11-3|TRBJ2-6
CASSLGTGGSGANVLTF
TGTGCCAGCAGCTTAGGGACAGGGGGCTCTGGAGCCAACGTCCTGACTTTC
>NA|TRBV10-3|TRBJ2-3
CAINENSDTQYF
TGTGCCATCAACGAGAACTCAGATACGCAGTATTTT
>NA|TRBV4-1|TRBJ1-3
CASSQDTVSGNTIYF
TGCGCCAGCAGCCAAGATACAGTCTCTGGAAACACCATATATTTT
>TRBD1|TRBV7-2|TRBJ1-5
CASSRTGGDQPQHF
TGTGCCAGCAGCCGGACAGGGGGTGACCAGCCCCAGCATTTT
>TRBD2|TRBV5-4|TRBJ2-1
CASSFYISGSYNEQFF
TGTGCCAGCAGCTTTTACATTAGCGGGAGCTACAATGAGCAGTTCTTC
>NA|TRBV10-3|TRBJ1-2
CAIGTADSNYGYTF
TGTGCCATTGGTACCGCTGACTCTAACTATGGCTACACCTTC
>TRBD1|TRBV29-1|TRBJ1-1
CSGNRQGEDTEAFF
TGCAGCGGGAACCGACAGGGGGAAGACACTGAAGCTTTCTTT
>TRBD2|TRBV9|TRBJ2-2
CASSVILAGGNTGELFF
TGTGCCAGCAGCGTAATCCTAGCGGGGGGGAACACCGGGGAGCTGTTTTTT
>NA|TRBV6-6|TRBJ1-5
CASTGISNQPQHF
TGTGCCAGCACCGGGATTAGCAATCAGCCCCAGCATTTT
>TRBD2|TRBV6-5|TRBJ2-2
CASHGRAGTGELFF
TGTGCCAGCCACGGGAGGGCCGGGACCGGGGAGCTGTTTTTT
>NA|TRBV10-3|TRBJ1-2
CATGQQDRDGYTF
TGTGCCACCGGACAGCAAGATAGGGATGGCTACACCTTC
>NA|TRBV28|TRBJ2-7
CASTLGPYEQYF
TGTGCCAGCACGCTTGGCCCCTACGAGCAGTACTTC